The present T cell receptor beta chain was sequenced within a study of cytotoxic CD8 clonotypes in ibrutinib-treated CLL (dated by TCRdb to 2020 to 2023). About the full investigation: The cohort was composed of 11 relapsed/refractory and about 15 treatment-naive patients; IGHV unmutated status was identified in about 17 patients. Cryopreserved peripheral blood mononuclear cells were obtained prior to treatment, at the time of response, and at either disease progression or sustained remission. Longitudinal samples were obtainable from about 30% of the roughly 90 participants in the trial. On average, each sample yielded hundreds of thousands of productive templates and about 94,000 productive rearrangements. Samples at response were collected after a median of about twelve months of treatment, with a range of roughly 6 to 40 months. Responses were partial in 24 patients and complete in 2; after median about 63 months follow-up, approximately 15 stayed in remission and roughly twelve progressed. What the study reported, not specific to this receptor: Sampling times were not matched between patients in sustained remission and patients whose disease was progressing, and lymph node repertoires were not examined. Public clonotypes were rare and either shrank or stayed stable during treatment, and the rise in clonality at ibrutinib response reflected expansion of private clonotypes. Baseline clonality was found to be higher than that of age-matched healthy donors and was strongly correlated with circulating CD8+ T-cell counts. An increase in clonality was observed at ibrutinib response, with clonality remaining stable during sustained remission and falling back toward baseline at progression.

With respect to this clone: Its antigen is still unknown. There are no base qualities to consult, and no much larger clone falls within one base.

For TCR beta library preparation, roughly 2 micrograms of genomic DNA were isolated from cryopreserved PBMCs. Longitudinal blood samples from CLL patients on ibrutinib monotherapy underwent high-throughput TCR beta sequencing. The patients were enrolled in a single-center, open-label phase 2 trial of ibrutinib monotherapy. The germline V gene (reference sequence) sets CDR1 to PRHDT and CDR2 to FYEKMQ. The junction carries 15 bases between V and J, which are trimmed by 5 bases and 2 bases respectively. The CDR3 contains 16 residues, cysteine and phenylalanine counted. The DNA shown is the 48-base CDR3, in frame from base 1. On a MiSeq, deep resolution sequencing aimed for a depth between 1 in 1 million and 1 in 200,000 T cells, with each clonotype covered approximately 10x on average. TCR beta libraries were generated with the immunoSEQ hsTCRB Kit. The authors processed their data as follows. Data were analyzed with ImmunoSEQ Data Assistant and ImmunoSEQ Analyzer, with V, D and J genes assigned per IMGT definitions. Clonality, with values ranging from 0 to 1, was calculated as one minus the normalized Shannon entropy of productive rearrangement frequencies. Only overrepresented clonotypes making up at least 0.05% of each patient's repertoire were included in the public clonotype analysis. Thirteen age-matched healthy donor repertoires from immuneACCESS were used as controls for clonality. TCRdb's version of the immuneACCESS table is confined to in-frame rearrangements and falls short of the full clone set. An unresolved V gene accounts for under half of the shortfall where checked; the remainder is of unknown origin. V, J and clone size derive from that table, while D and trimming were established from the DNA sequence. This sample lists some 310,000 clones; around four fifths were detected once. Over 6.5% of the sample lies in the top ten.

The V and J genes are TRBV13 and TRBJ2-2; the best D guess is TRBD2, with 5 bases matching. This sequence was found in a human donor with chronic lymphocytic leukemia. Sequenced here: PBMCs, sampled before ibrutinib treatment. For the CDR3, the sequence is CASSTTSLANTGELFF. In nucleotide form, the sequence is TGTGCCAGCAGCACCACGAGTCTAGCTAACACCGGGGAGCTGTTTTTT.